This paragraph reports one T cell receptor (beta chain). Losses at the gene ends were 2 bases for V and 7 bases for J; bases not matched to a gene: 10. There are 15 residues in the CDR3. CDR1 is MNHEY and CDR2 is SMNVEV in the germline V gene (reference sequence). The cohort comprised adults aged 18 to 89 years residing in some 24 US areas. Assignment of participants to cohorts was predicated upon participant-reported clinical history. Assay used: immunoSEQ multiplex PCR; TCRdb lists only in-frame clones, some missing. The sample shows tens of thousands of clones, roughly 80% of them seen only once. The data derive from a study of blood T cell repertoires in COVID-19. Study context: Acute-phase and convalescent COVID-19 samples originated in the United States, Italy and Spain.

The receptor was derived from a middle-aged woman with acute COVID-19. This rearrangement joins TRBV27 to TRBJ2-7, with 8 bases aligning to TRBD2. Sequencing input: PBMCs or T cells enriched from blood (not recorded which). CDR3 region: CASSLVPGGPWEQYF. The DNA of the CDR3 is TGTGCCAGCAGTTTAGTACCGGGAGGGCCTTGGGAGCAGTACTTC.